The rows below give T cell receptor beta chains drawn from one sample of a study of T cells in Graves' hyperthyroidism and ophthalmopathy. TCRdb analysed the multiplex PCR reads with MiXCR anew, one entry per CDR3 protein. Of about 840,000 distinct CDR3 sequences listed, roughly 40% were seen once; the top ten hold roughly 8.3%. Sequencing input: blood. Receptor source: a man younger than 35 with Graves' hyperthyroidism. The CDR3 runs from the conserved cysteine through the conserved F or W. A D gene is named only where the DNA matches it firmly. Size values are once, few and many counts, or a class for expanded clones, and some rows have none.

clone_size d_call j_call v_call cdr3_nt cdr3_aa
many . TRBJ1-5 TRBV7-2 TGTGCCAGCAGCCCTAACAGGGATCAGCCCCAGCATTTT CASSPNRDQPQHF
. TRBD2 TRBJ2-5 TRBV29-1 TGCAGCCGCGTCATAGCGGGAAGGACCCAGTACTTC CSRVIAGRTQYF
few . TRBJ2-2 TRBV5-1 TGCGCCAGCAGCTGGTCAGGCCCTCAAAACACCGGGGAGCTGTTTTTT CASSWSGPQNTGELFF
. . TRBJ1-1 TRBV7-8 TGTGCCAGCAACCGGGGGACTACGAACACTGAAGCTTTCTTT CASNRGTTNTEAFF
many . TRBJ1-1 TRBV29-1 TGCAGCGTCCCAGGGGTCCAAGCTTTCTTT CSVPGVQAFF
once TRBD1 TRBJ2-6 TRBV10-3 TGTGCCATCAGTGGACAGGGGACAGTTACCGGGGCCAACGTCCTGACTTTC CAISGQGTVTGANVLTF
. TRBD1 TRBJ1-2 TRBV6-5 TGTGCCAGCAACCCAGGGGGTTGGAACTATGGCTACACCTTC CASNPGGWNYGYTF
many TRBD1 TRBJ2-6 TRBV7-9 TGTGCCAGCAGCTTAACGGGCAGGGGGCAGGGGGCCAACGTCCTGACTTTC CASSLTGRGQGANVLTF
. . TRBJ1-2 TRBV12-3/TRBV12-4 TGTGCCAGCAGGATAAGGGGGGCTTTAAACTATGGCTACACCTTC CASRIRGALNYGYTF
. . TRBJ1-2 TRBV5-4 TGTGCCAGCAGCGACGGGACCGGGGAGCATGGCTACACCTTC CASSDGTGEHGYTF
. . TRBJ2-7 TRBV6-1 TGTGCCAGCAGTTCCCTTCTAGCGAACCACGAGCAGTACTTC CASSSLLANHEQYF
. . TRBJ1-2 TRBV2 TGTGCCAGCGGCCGACACCCTGGCTACACCTTC CASGRHPGYTF
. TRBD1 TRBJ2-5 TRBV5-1 TGCGCCAGCAGCCAAGAAGGGGGCAGGACGTACCAAGAGACCCAGTACTTC CASSQEGGRTYQETQYF
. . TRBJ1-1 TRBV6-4 TGTGCCACCTACAATCAGGGCTTCTGGGCTTTCTTT CATYNQGFWAFF
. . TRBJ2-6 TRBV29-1 TGCAGCGTGTCTGGACAGGGGGCCAACGTCCTGACTTTC CSVSGQGANVLTF
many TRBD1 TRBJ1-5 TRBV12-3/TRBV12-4 TGTGCCAGCAGTTTGTACCCAGGGGGGCAGCCCCAGCATTTT CASSLYPGGQPQHF
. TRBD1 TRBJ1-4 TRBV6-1 TGTGCCAGCGTACCGGGACAGTATGAAAAACTGTTTTTT CASVPGQYEKLFF
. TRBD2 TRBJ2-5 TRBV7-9 TGTGCCAGCAGCTTTGTAGGCGGGGGGGATCAAGAGACCCAGTACTTC CASSFVGGGDQETQYF
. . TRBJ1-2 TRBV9 TGTGCCAGCAGCGTAGGGAGCTACACCTTC CASSVGSYTF
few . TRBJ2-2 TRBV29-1 TGCAGCGTTACCCAGCAAGGGGAGCTGTTTTTT CSVTQQGELFF
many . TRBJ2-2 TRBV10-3 TGTGCCATCGGGGCGGAGAACACCGGGGAGCTGTTTTTT CAIGAENTGELFF
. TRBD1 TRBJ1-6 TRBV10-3 TGTGCCATCAGTGGTGGGACAGGGGATTCACCCCTCCACTTT CAISGGTGDSPLHF
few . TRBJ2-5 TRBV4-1 TGCGCCAGCAGCCAAGTAGCGACGCCAGATGAGACCCAGTACTTC CASSQVATPDETQYF
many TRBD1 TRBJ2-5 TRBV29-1 TGCAGCGGATCCTACAGGGGGCGGGAGACCCAGTACTTC CSGSYRGRETQYF
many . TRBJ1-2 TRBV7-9 TGTGCCAGCGCCCTTTCTCGAGGCTACACCTTC CASALSRGYTF
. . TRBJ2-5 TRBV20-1 TGCAGTGCCTACCGGACAGATCAAGTGACCCAGTACTTC CSAYRTDQVTQYF
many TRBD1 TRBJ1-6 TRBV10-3 TGTGCCACCTCTACAGGGGCGAGGAATTCACCCCTCCACTTT CATSTGARNSPLHF
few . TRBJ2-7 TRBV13 TGTGCCAGCAGCACCGGACCGGACGAGCAGTACTTC CASSTGPDEQYF
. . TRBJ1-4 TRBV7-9 TGTGCCAGCAGTCTTAGCGGAAGGGGGGAAAAACTGTTTTTT CASSLSGRGEKLFF
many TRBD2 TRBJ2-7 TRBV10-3 TGTGCCACAACCTCGAGCGGGAGGGTCGCCTACGAGCAGTACTTC CATTSSGRVAYEQYF
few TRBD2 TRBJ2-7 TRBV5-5 TGTGCCAGCAGCTATTCCGTCGGGCGCGGGAGAGTCGACGAGCAGTACTTC CASSYSVGRGRVDEQYF
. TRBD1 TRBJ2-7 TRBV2 TGTGCCAGCATCCCCGACAGGGGTTACGAGCAGTACTTC CASIPDRGYEQYF
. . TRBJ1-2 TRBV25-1 TGTGCCAGCGTTGGGGGGACTAATGGCTACACCTTC CASVGGTNGYTF
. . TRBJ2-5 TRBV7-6 TGTGCCAGCAGCTTAGGGGAGCTACAGCCCCAGTACTTC CASSLGELQPQYF
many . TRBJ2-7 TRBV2 TGTGCCAGCAGTGAACTCGTGCTGGGGGAGCAGTACTTC CASSELVLGEQYF
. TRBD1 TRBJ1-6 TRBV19 TGTGCCAGTAGTATTGGAGACAGGGCGAATTCACCCCTCCACTTT CASSIGDRANSPLHF
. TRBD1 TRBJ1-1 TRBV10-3 TGTGCCATCAGTGAGCGGGACAGCGCTGAAGCTTTCTTT CAISERDSAEAFF
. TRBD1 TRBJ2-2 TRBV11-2 TGTGCCAGCACAGCCCCTGGGACAGGGGACCCCGGGGAGCTGTTTTTT CASTAPGTGDPGELFF
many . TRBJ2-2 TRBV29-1 TGCAGCGTTGAGGAAGGTTACACCGGGGAGCTGTTTTTT CSVEEGYTGELFF
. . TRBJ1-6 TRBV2 TGCGCCAGCAGCTCGGATTATAATTCACCCCCCCACTTT CASSSDYNSPPHF
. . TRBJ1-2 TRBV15 TGTGCCAGCAGTTACCAAAGCAGAGGCTGGGGCTACACCTTC CASSYQSRGWGYTF
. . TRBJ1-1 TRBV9 TGTGCCGGCAGCGCTCGAGTGGGCCTGGGCACTGAAGCTTTCTTT CAGSARVGLGTEAFF
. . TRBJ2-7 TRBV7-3 TGTGCCAGCAGCTTAAAGGCAAAAACTCCGTACGAGCAGTACTTC CASSLKAKTPYEQYF
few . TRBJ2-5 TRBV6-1 TGTGCCAGCAGGCGGCCAGCGAACATTGAGACCCAGTACTTC CASRRPANIETQYF
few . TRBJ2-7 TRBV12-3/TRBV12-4 TGTGCCAGCAGTCCCCCCGGACTCTACGAGCAGTACTTC CASSPPGLYEQYF
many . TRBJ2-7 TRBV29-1 TGCAGCGTTGCGGCAGAGAGCTCCTACGAGCAGTACTTC CSVAAESSYEQYF
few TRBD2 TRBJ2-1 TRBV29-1 TGCAGCGTTGCGGCGGGAGAGGGTGGGAATGAGCAGTTCTTC CSVAAGEGGNEQFF
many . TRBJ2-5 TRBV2 TGTGCCAGCTCCGGCCGCAAGAAAGAGACCCAGTACTTC CASSGRKKETQYF
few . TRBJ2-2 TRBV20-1 TGCAGTGCTAGGGGAAGGGCCGGGGAGCTGTTTTTT CSARGRAGELFF
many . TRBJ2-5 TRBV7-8 TGTGCCAGCAGCTTAAGCGCGACATTTGGGAAGACCCAGTACTTC CASSLSATFGKTQYF
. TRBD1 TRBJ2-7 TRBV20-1 TGCAGTTCCGACAGGGGGGGAAGCTCCTACGAGCAGTACTTC CSSDRGGSSYEQYF
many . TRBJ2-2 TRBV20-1 TGCAGTGCTAGAGGGCCGAACACCGGGGAGCTGTTTTTT CSARGPNTGELFF